One and the same sample provided the 27 T cell receptor beta chains below, sequenced in a study of blood T cell repertoires in COVID-19. The method was immunoSEQ multiplex PCR; TCRdb's version includes in-frame clones alone and lacks a portion of them. The data contain approximately 280,000 clones, about 93% of them seen just once; the ten biggest clones take up approximately 7.5%. The sequencing sample was made of peripheral blood. These receptors were taken from a woman aged 25 to 39 with COVID-19, enrolled during active disease.

The rearrangement joins TRBV5-6 to TRBJ1-4; no clear D. V lost 3 bases, J lost 3 bases, and 6 bases lay in between. The germline gives CDR1 SGHDT, CDR2 YYEEEE. CDR3 size: 13 residues. In nucleotides, the CDR3 is TGTGCCAGCAGCTCCCGGGCTAATGAAAAACTGTTTTTT. Its protein is CASSSRANEKLFF.

The chain carries TRBV5-1 and TRBJ2-7, with 7 bases matching TRBD2. The CDR3 covers 16 residues. CDR1 and CDR2 (germline): SGHRS, YFSETQ. V lost 4 bases to trimming and J lost 4 bases; unmatched junction nucleotides: 14. Here the CDR3 reads CASSLGRSGIFYEQYF. The CDR3 region has the DNA TGCGCCAGCAGCCTTGGTCGCAGCGGGATCTTTTACGAGCAGTACTTC.

This clone was counted between two and nine times. CDR3 nucleotides: TGCGCCAGCAGCCAATGGCATAGCAATCAGCCCCAGCATTTT. Translating it yields CASSQWHSNQPQHF. The chain combines TRBV4-3 with TRBJ1-5; D call uncertain. The CDR3 covers 14 residues. Germline CDR1 and CDR2: LGHNA and YSLEER. The V end was cut by 2 bases, the J end by 0 bases, with 5 bases between.

The chain has TRBV19 and TRBJ1-1, with 9 bases identical to TRBD1. The CDR3 runs 14 residues. Trimming took 6 bases from V and 1 from J; bases not matched to a gene: 3. Germline V lookup: CDR1 LNHDA, CDR2 SQIVND (reference sequence). CDR3 bases: TGTGCCAGTAGGGAGACAGGGGGGAACACTGAAGCTTTCTTT. Translation gives CASRETGGNTEAFF.

The rearrangement joins TRBV5-1 to TRBJ2-2; 9 bases fit TRBD1. In germline, CDR1 is SGHRS, CDR2 YFSETQ. With V trimmed by 0 bases and J by 6 bases, 6 bases remained unmatched. This CDR3 is built from 16 residues. This chain's CDR3 is CASSLAGTGLSGELFF. CDR3 sequence (DNA): TGCGCCAGCAGCTTGGCTGGGACAGGGTTATCCGGGGAGCTGTTTTTT.

This chain links TRBV5-1 with TRBJ2-1; 11 bases fit TRBD2. Trimming at V came to 4 bases and at J to 10 bases, leaving 13 bases not matched to a gene. CDR1 is SGHRS, CDR2 YFSETQ, per germline. The CDR3 covers 16 residues. The CDR3 DNA reads TGCGCCAGCAGCATCCCTAGCGGGGGGTCCCCTGGAGAGCAGTTCTTC. It encodes CASSIPSGGSPGEQFF.

The rearrangement links TRBV7-2 to TRBJ1-4; 7 nucleotides agree with TRBD1. The V and J ends lost 4 bases and 0 bases, in that order; junction bases with no gene match: 8. The germline gives CDR1 SGHTA, CDR2 FQGNSA. The CDR3 spans 17 residues. The CDR3 is CASSYRTGLTTNEKLFF. The CDR3 coding sequence is TGTGCCAGCAGCTACCGGACAGGATTGACAACTAATGAAAAACTGTTTTTT.

This clone was seen a few times. This chain joins TRBV7-6 and TRBJ2-1, with 7 bases that match TRBD2. Germline CDR1 is SGHVS and CDR2 is FNYEAQ. The V gene end was trimmed by 3 bases and the J gene end by 3 bases; junction bases not matched to a gene: 14. The CDR3 has 18 residues. This chain's CDR3 is CASSFGGSQYGGYNEQFF. The CDR3 nucleotides read TGTGCCAGCAGCTTCGGCGGGAGTCAATATGGGGGCTACAATGAGCAGTTCTTC.

This sequence joins TRBV7-9 and TRBJ2-1; 7 bases are shared with TRBD2. Germline V gene data show CDR1 as SEHNR and CDR2 as FQNEAQ (reference sequence). The CDR3 runs 15 residues. After removal of 5 bases from V and 7 bases from J, the junction contained 11 bases not matched to a gene. CDR3 residues: CASSLRSGNVNEQFF. The CDR3 bases are TGTGCCAGCAGCCTAAGGAGCGGGAATGTGAATGAGCAGTTCTTC.

V gene TRBV7-3 combines with J gene TRBJ2-3; TRBD2 might be the D (5 bases). This CDR3 contains 16 residues. Deletions cut 4 bases from V and 0 bases from J, with 14 bases between. Germline V gene data show CDR1 as SGHTA and CDR2 as FQGTGA. CDR3 loop: CASSYPWERSTDTQYF. CDR3 DNA: TGTGCCAGCAGCTACCCTTGGGAGCGAAGCACAGATACGCAGTATTTT. The full variable domain, completed using reference TRBV7-3 and TRBJ2-3, is GAGVSQTPSNKVTEKGKYVELRCDPISGHTALYWYRQSLGQGPEFLIYFQGTGAADDSGLPNDRFFAVRPEGSVSTLKIQRTERGDSAVYLCASSYPWERSTDTQYFGPGTRLTVL.

The chain combines TRBV6-2 or TRBV6-3 with TRBJ1-4; 11 positions agree with TRBD1. The length of the CDR3 is 16 residues. V gave up 4 bases and J gave up 6 bases; unmatched junction bases: 7. In germline, CDR1 is MNHEY, CDR2 SVGEGT. The CDR3 DNA reads as TGTGCCAGCAGTTGGAGCCGGGACAGGGGGGATGAAAAACTGTTTTTT. Translation: CASSWSRDRGDEKLFF.

The genes are TRBV2 and TRBJ1-5; weak D call: TRBD1 (5 bases). The CDR3 length is 13 residues. V was shortened by 6 bases and J by 7 bases, with 13 bases between the two germline ends. The germline V gene encodes CDR1 SNHLY and CDR2 FYNNEI. The CDR3 DNA follows: TGTGCCAGCAGGGCCGACAGTGTGCAGCCCCAGCATTTT. Translated, it gives CASRADSVQPQHF.

J is TRBJ2-1 and V is TRBV28; 7 bases align to TRBD2. There are 14 residues in the CDR3. After removal of 3 bases from V and 3 bases from J, the junction contained 2 bases not matched to a gene. Germline values: CDR1 MDHEN, CDR2 SYDVKM. The CDR3 spells CASSLGGNYNEQFF. DNA for the CDR3: TGTGCCAGCAGTTTGGGAGGGAACTACAATGAGCAGTTCTTC.

The chain combines TRBV6-2 or TRBV6-3 with TRBJ1-1, with D perhaps matching TRBD1 (5 bases). The CDR3 totals 13 residues. Germline V gene lookup returns CDR1 MNHEY and CDR2 SVGEGT. Between the trimmed V and J ends, which lost 7 bases and 7 bases, there was a span of 16 bases. This CDR3 reads CASTPQGSFEAFF. The CDR3 nucleotides read TGTGCCAGCACCCCTCAGGGAAGCTTTGAAGCTTTCTTT.

J is TRBJ2-4 and V is TRBV30, with D unclear. Germline V CDR1 and CDR2: GTSNPN, SVGIG (reference sequence). The length of the CDR3 is 14 residues. The V end lost 1 base, the J end lost 3 bases, and 10 bases lay between the germline ends. CDR3 in DNA: TGTGCCTGGAGTGAGGCTAGAGTCAAAAACATTCAGTACTTC. It translates to CAWSEARVKNIQYF.

The rearrangement links TRBV28 to TRBJ1-4; no clear D gene. CDR3 size: 12 residues. Germline V lookup: CDR1 MDHEN, CDR2 SYDVKM. The V and J ends lost 6 bases and 7 bases respectively, with 9 bases between them. For the CDR3, the DNA is TGTGCCAGCAGGCCGCCGGGTGAAAAACTGTTTTTT. Its protein product is CASRPPGEKLFF. Looking up the rest from reference TRBV28 and TRBJ1-4 gives the full variable domain: DVKVTQSSRYLVKRTGEKVFLECVQDMDHENMFWYRQDPGLGLRLIYFSYDVKMKEKGDIPEGYSVSREKKERFSLILESASTNQTSMYLCASRPPGEKLFFGSGTQLSVL.

The genes are TRBV7-6 and TRBJ1-4; no clear D. Between the trimmed V and J ends, which lost 5 bases and 7 bases, there was a span of 14 bases. CDR1 is SGHVS and CDR2 is FNYEAQ in the germline V gene. The CDR3 loop spans 14 amino acids. This CDR3 is CASSPEGRVEKLFF. CDR3 DNA: TGTGCCAGCAGCCCTGAAGGGAGGGTTGAAAAACTGTTTTTT.

Only a few counts were recorded for this clone. This chain links TRBV7-2 with TRBJ1-5, with D unresolved. Looked up from germline, CDR1 is SGHTA and CDR2 is FQGNSA. CDR3 length equals 15 residues. V was shortened by 4 bases and J by 3 bases, with 13 bases between the two germline ends. The chain's CDR3 is CASSSEVYSNQPQHF. The CDR3 DNA reads as TGTGCCAGCAGCTCCGAGGTGTATTCCAATCAGCCCCAGCATTTT. Full variable domain (missing parts from reference TRBV7-2 and TRBJ1-5): GAGVSQSPSNKVTEKGKDVELRCDPISGHTALYWYRQSLGQGLEFLIYFQGNSAPDKSGLPSDRFSAERTGGSVSTLTIQRTQQEDSAVYLCASSSEVYSNQPQHFGDGTRLSIL.

This rearrangement joins TRBV18 to TRBJ1-5, with D possibly matching TRBD1 (6 bases). This CDR3 is built from 13 residues. Looked up from germline, CDR1 is KGHSH and CDR2 is LQKENI. V was clipped by 4 bases and J by 4 bases, with 8 bases between them. The CDR3 bases are TGTGCCAGCTCACGGACAGCGAATCAGCCCCAGCATTTT. It codes for CASSRTANQPQHF.

The chain recombines TRBV15 with TRBJ2-1; D is undetermined. Trimming removed 8 bases at V and 5 bases at J, with 7 bases between. Germline V CDR1 and CDR2: LNHNV, YYDKDF (reference sequence). This CDR3 spans 11 amino acids. The CDR3 is CATWADNEQFF. The CDR3 DNA reads as TGTGCCACCTGGGCAGACAATGAGCAGTTCTTC.

The chain links TRBV6-5 to TRBJ1-5; D gene unclear. V lost 7 bases, J lost 0 bases, and 10 bases lay in between. Germline CDR1 and CDR2: MNHEY and SVGAGI. The CDR3 spans 14 residues. The DNA of the CDR3 is TGTGCCAGCACCGAAGGGAGTAGCAATCAGCCCCAGCATTTT. It specifies CASTEGSSNQPQHF.

The gene calls are TRBV4-1 and TRBJ2-7; 10 bases align to TRBD2. Germline CDR1 reads MGHRA; CDR2 reads YSYEKL. The V segment lost 0 bases and the J segment 3 bases; nucleotides outside the gene matches: 2. This CDR3 comprises 15 residues. The CDR3 sequence: CASSQELAGSYEQYF. CDR3 DNA: TGCGCCAGCAGCCAAGAACTAGCGGGAAGCTACGAGCAGTACTTC.

The chain combines TRBV7-2 with TRBJ2-3; no firm D call. Germline lookup yields CDR1 SGHTA and CDR2 FQGNSA. The ends were cut back, 5 bases at V and 1 base at J, with 16 bases in the middle. The CDR3 sequence is 16 residues long. The CDR3 spells CASSTTPPLRTDTQYF. The CDR3 coding sequence is TGTGCCAGCAGCACCACCCCCCCCCTACGCACAGATACGCAGTATTTT.

The rearrangement joins TRBV6-1 to TRBJ2-5, with 11 bases identical to TRBD1. Germline values: CDR1 MNHNS, CDR2 SASEGT. This CDR3 is built from 16 residues. Germline trimming cut 2 bases from V and 4 bases from J; bases unmatched to any gene: 6. As DNA, the CDR3 is TGTGCCAGCAGTGAAACAGGGGACAGGGGGACAGAGACCCAGTACTTC. It is translated as CASSETGDRGTETQYF.

This chain connects TRBV2 to TRBJ2-7; TRBD1 matches 7 bases. CDR3 length equals 12 residues. CDR1 is SNHLY, CDR2 FYNNEI, per germline. Trimming cost V 4 bases and J 5 bases; bases outside gene matches: 2. CDR3 in amino acids: CASSATGNEQYF. In nucleotides, the CDR3 is TGTGCCAGCAGTGCGACAGGGAACGAGCAGTACTTC. Full variable domain (rest looked up from reference TRBV2 and TRBJ2-7): EPEVTQTPSHQVTQMGQEVILRCVPISNHLYFYWYRQILGQKVEFLVSFYNNEISEKSEIFDDQFSVERPDGSNFTLKIRSTKLEDSAMYFCASSATGNEQYFGPGTRLTVT.

The chain recombines TRBV7-9 with TRBJ2-5, with TRBD2 matching over 8 bases. Germline lookup yields CDR1 SEHNR and CDR2 FQNEAQ (reference sequence). This CDR3 has 15 residues. The V and J ends lost 4 bases and 4 bases, in that order; junction bases with no gene match: 8. In DNA, the CDR3 is TGTGCCAGCAGCTCGGGAGGGGCCGTGGGAGAGACCCAGTACTTC. Its translation: CASSSGGAVGETQYF.

The chain carries TRBV7-9 and TRBJ2-7; TRBD1 matches at 11 bases. V gave up 3 bases and J gave up 3 bases; unmatched junction bases: 4. CDR1 is SEHNR and CDR2 is FQNEAQ in the germline V gene (reference sequence). The CDR3 has 15 residues. The CDR3 loop is CASSFAGTGGYEQYF. CDR3 sequence (DNA): TGTGCCAGCAGCTTTGCCGGGACAGGGGGCTACGAGCAGTACTTC.